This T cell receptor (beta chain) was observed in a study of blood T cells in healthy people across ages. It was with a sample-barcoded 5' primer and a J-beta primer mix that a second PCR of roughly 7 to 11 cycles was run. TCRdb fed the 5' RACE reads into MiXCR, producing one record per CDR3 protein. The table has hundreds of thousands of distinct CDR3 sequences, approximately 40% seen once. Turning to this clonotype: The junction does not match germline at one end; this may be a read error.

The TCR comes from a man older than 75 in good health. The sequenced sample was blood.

The DNA of the CDR3 is TGTGCAAGCAATGGACAGATATTCTACGAGCAGTACTTC. Residues: CASNGQIFYEQYF. The V and J genes are TRBV7-2 and TRBJ2-5, with a possible D match to TRBD1 (6 bases). The DNA end is more similar to TRBJ2-7, so the J call may be wrong. The CDR3 has 13 amino acids. Germline V lookup: CDR1 SGHTA, CDR2 FQGNSA.